What follows is one T cell receptor (beta chain) and its context. What it binds is unknown. No conserved phenylalanine or tryptophan ends this CDR3, so it is likely a read error. The data were obtained in a study of tumor-infiltrating lymphocytes in primary liver carcinoma. Study background: Both sexes were represented among patients, who were 30 to 69 years old. Study observations and caveats: Pairs comparing tumor with adjacent tissue or blood overlapped less than pairs drawn from tumor regions. Tumor samples exhibited a significantly greater top-250-clone fraction than blood samples (p = 0.039).

The CDR3 totals 15 residues. The V end was cut by 4 bases, the J end by 7 bases, with 22 bases between. From germline, CDR1 is GTSNPN and CDR2 SVGIG (reference sequence). TCR beta cDNA was reverse-transcribed from roughly 0.45 ug of total RNA. The reaction used a constant-region primer and ProtoScript II reverse transcriptase. Employing slightly modified ARM-PCR, three nested multiplex PCR rounds were run, and these gave rise to the TCR beta libraries. TRBV1-TRBV30 forward and Cbeta reverse primers drove the first two roughly 10-cycle rounds. TCRdb processed the multiplex PCR reads anew with MiXCR; each CDR3 protein has one entry. The sample consists of approximately 45,000 distinct CDR3 sequences, approximately 71% of them appearing once. Co-extraction yielded RNA and DNA from around 18-30 mg of unsorted bulk tissue. Primary liver carcinoma in the patients was surgically resected.

The receptor's source is a woman aged 30 to 39 with primary liver carcinoma and hepatitis B virus infection. The chain links TRBV30 to TRBJ2-5, with unresolved D. Sequencing was performed on tumor-adjacent normal liver tissue. The CDR3 reads CAWKVLSAALGTQYL. CDR3 coding DNA: TGTGCCTGGAAGGTCTTGAGTGCGGCCCTAGGGACCCAGTACCTC.